This T cell receptor beta chain was obtained from a study of blood T cell repertoires in COVID-19. As for the study in general: The United States, Italy and Spain provided the acute and convalescent COVID-19 samples.

In its sample, this clone was seen once. The method was immunoSEQ multiplex PCR; TCRdb's version includes in-frame clones alone and lacks a portion of them. The data hold about 360,000 clones, with 88% observed a single time. Per germline, CDR1 ENHRY and CDR2 SYGVKD. V shed 10 bases and J 3 bases; nucleotides not matched to a gene: 5. CDR3 length: 14 residues. Participant ages covered about 18 to 89 years across about two dozen US areas. Participant reports of clinical history set cohort assignment. This TCR came from a middle-aged woman with acute COVID-19. Sequencing input: PBMCs or T cells enriched from blood (not recorded which). The chain links TRBV10-3 to TRBJ2-5, with 13 bases that match TRBD2. Here the CDR3 reads CATTGTSGEETQYF. CDR3 bases: TGTGCCACCACCGGGACTAGCGGGGAAGAGACCCAGTACTTC.